This TCR beta chain was recorded in a study of T cell responses to AZD1222 COVID-19 vaccine. Findings of the study overall: Clonal diversity was possibly underestimated; the donors were predominantly white British and more often female. Scientists sampled the repertoires only once the peak T cell response had passed. Reportedly, nearly half the spike-specific TCRs target unmutated variant regions. It was only 6 or 7 AZD1222 recipients who were seropositive at baseline.

On this clone itself: Its target is not known.

Sequenced by immunoSEQ multiplex PCR; TCRdb stores in-frame clones only, minus some. This table has roughly 120,000 clones, roughly nine tenths appearing once. The sequenced sample was peripheral blood, obtained on day 0 of AZD1222 vaccination. The TCR was taken from an adult in good health.

CDR3 residues: CASSRPGLAGASTDTQYF. CDR3 bases: TGTGCCAGCAGCCGCCCGGGACTAGCGGGAGCCAGCACAGATACGCAGTATTTT. V gene TRBV14 combines with J gene TRBJ2-3; 14 nucleotides agree with TRBD2. This CDR3 comprises 18 residues. CDR1 is SGHDN, CDR2 FVKESK, per germline. Trimming took 4 bases from V and 0 from J; bases not matched to a gene: 6.